This T cell receptor beta chain comes out of a study of beta chain features in type 1 diabetes. Findings of the study overall: Fewer junction insertions and more nucleotide deletions appeared in type 1 diabetes patients. Sequencing of cDNA might inflate the share of cells that strongly express TCR.

Expressed TCRB transcripts were sequenced because the entire RNA isolate underwent reverse transcription. TCRdb keeps only in-frame clones here, not all; method: immunoSEQ multiplex PCR. The repertoire consists of 900,000 or so clones, with about 17% occurring once and the leading ten covering about 0.02%. The purity of all sorted populations exceeded 98%. Only a few counts were recorded for this clone. No antigen is known for it. There are 14 residues in the CDR3. Sequencing used naive CD4+ T cells from blood. This chain connects TRBV21-1 to TRBJ2-7; no check of the table's D call, TRBD2, against the DNA was made. TRBV21-1 is deemed a pseudogene. The receptor was derived from a woman aged 18-29 years in good health. CDR3 coding DNA: TGTGCCAGCTGGCGTGACGGAGGGAACTACGAGCAGTACTTC. Translated: CASWRDGGNYEQYF.